Following are 13 T cell receptor beta chains from one sample sequenced in a study of blood T cell repertoires in COVID-19. The table came from immunoSEQ multiplex PCR; TCRdb's copy has only in-frame clones and leaves some out. The sample lists 110,000 to 150,000 clones; approximately 86% were seen once. The sample comprised peripheral blood. These TCRs come from a human donor in a cohort sampled during active COVID-19.

The chain combines TRBV5-1 with TRBJ1-4; weak D call: TRBD1 (5 bases). This CDR3 is 14 amino acids long. The V gene lost 4 bases and the J gene lost 2 bases, with 9 bases spanning the gap. Germline V gene lookup returns CDR1 SGHRS and CDR2 YFSETQ. CDR3 loop: CASSQGFTNEKLFF. The CDR3 bases are TGCGCCAGCAGCCAGGGATTTACTAATGAAAAACTGTTTTTT.

The CDR3 sequence is CASRDRGLDTGELFF. CDR3 coding DNA: TGTGCCAGCAGAGACAGGGGGTTGGACACCGGGGAGCTGTTTTTT. This chain links TRBV7-9 with TRBJ2-2; 9 nucleotides line up with TRBD1. V lost 6 bases to trimming and J lost 3 bases; unmatched junction nucleotides: 5. CDR1 and CDR2 (germline): SEHNR, FQNEAQ (reference sequence). This CDR3 spans 15 amino acids. Based on the CDR3 plus reference TRBV7-9 and TRBJ2-2, the full variable domain is DTGVSQNPRHKITKRGQNVTFRCDPISEHNRLYWYRQTLGQGPEFLTYFQNEAQLEKSRLLSDRFSAERPKGSFSTLEIQRTEQGDSAMYLCASRDRGLDTGELFFGEGSRLTVL.

This chain links TRBV7-8 with TRBJ2-5; 8 bases are a match to TRBD2. The CDR3 has 16 amino acids. V was pared by 5 bases and J by 1 base, with 9 bases of the junction left unmatched. CDR1 is SGHVS, CDR2 FQNEAQ, per germline. CDR3 residues: CASSARGGRPQETQYF. The CDR3, as DNA: TGTGCCAGCAGCGCCCGGGGCGGGAGGCCCCAAGAGACCCAGTACTTC. Full variable domain (missing parts from reference TRBV7-8 and TRBJ2-5): GAGVSQSPRYKVAKRGQDVALRCDPISGHVSLFWYQQALGQGPEFLTYFQNEAQLDKSGLPSDRFFAERPEGSVSTLKIQRTQQEDSAVYLCASSARGGRPQETQYFGPGTRLLVL.

This chain links TRBV3-1 (or the pseudogene TRBV3-2) with TRBJ2-5, with D possibly TRBD1 on 6 matching bases. V lost 4 bases, J lost 7 bases, and 13 bases lay in between. Germline V gene data show CDR1 as LGHDT and CDR2 as YNNKEL (reference sequence). This CDR3 spans 13 amino acids. In DNA, the CDR3 is TGTGCCAGCAGCCTAACAGGGATAGGGACCCAGTACTTC. This codes for CASSLTGIGTQYF.

This chain's CDR3 is CASRGTSADTQYF. The DNA of the CDR3 is TGTGCCAGCAGAGGGACTTCAGCAGATACGCAGTATTTT. The chain uses TRBV6-5 and TRBJ2-3; D might be TRBD2 (6 bases). Trimming shortened V by 6 bases and J by 4 bases, and 11 bases separated the two germline ends. In germline, CDR1 is MNHEY, CDR2 SVGAGI. The CDR3 totals 13 residues.

This clone was observed many times. This chain connects TRBV7-2 to TRBJ2-3; D gene ambiguous. The germline gives CDR1 SGHTA, CDR2 FQGNSA. V was pared by 5 bases and J by 7 bases, with 10 bases between. This CDR3 comprises 12 residues. As DNA, the CDR3 is TGTGCCAGCAGCCACCCTAGGAATACGCAGTATTTT. Its translation: CASSHPRNTQYF.

J is TRBJ2-2 and V is TRBV3-1 (or the pseudogene TRBV3-2), with TRBD1 matching over 10 bases. CDR3 length: 16 amino acids. V lost 4 bases, J lost 7 bases, and 9 bases stayed unmatched. The germline V gene has CDR1 LGHDT and CDR2 YNNKEL (reference sequence). CDR3 nucleotides: TGTGCCAGCAGCCTAGACAGGGGGCATTGGGTCGGGGAGCTGTTTTTT. Amino acid sequence: CASSLDRGHWVGELFF.

J is TRBJ2-3 and V is TRBV11-2, with a weak D call TRBD2 (5 bases). This CDR3 region has 13 residues. Trimming pared 4 bases from V and 7 bases from J, leaving 12 bases between. Germline values: CDR1 SGHAT, CDR2 FQNNGV. The chain's CDR3 is CASSSEGLYTQYF. The CDR3 DNA is TGTGCCAGCAGCTCCGAGGGTCTATATACGCAGTATTTT.

The chain carries TRBV2 and TRBJ1-2; 8 bases are a match to TRBD1. There are 16 residues in the CDR3. V dropped 3 bases and J dropped 2; count of bases not matched to a gene: 8. Germline CDR1 is SNHLY and CDR2 is FYNNEI. The CDR3 coding sequence is TGTGCCAGCAGTGAGAGAGCATACAGGGGGAACTATGGCTACACCTTC. It translates to CASSERAYRGNYGYTF.

The chain joins TRBV6-5 to TRBJ1-5; 7 nucleotides align to TRBD1. The CDR3 loop spans 13 amino acids. CDR1 is MNHEY, CDR2 SVGAGI, per germline. Trimming removed 7 bases from V and 6 bases from J; junction bases left unmatched: 6. The CDR3 region is CASKQGKSQPQHF. CDR3 DNA: TGTGCCAGCAAACAGGGGAAGAGTCAGCCCCAGCATTTT.

This sequence joins TRBV4-1 and TRBJ2-2, with D hard to call. The CDR3 contains 15 residues. The germline V and J ends were trimmed by 1 base and 4 bases, with 10 bases remaining between them. Per the germline V gene, CDR1 is MGHRA and CDR2 is YSYEKL. The DNA for the CDR3 is TGCGCCAGCAGCCAAGTAACCACGGGCACCGGGGAGCTGTTTTTT. The encoded protein is CASSQVTTGTGELFF.

V usage is TRBV18 and J usage is TRBJ2-5; weak D call: TRBD1 (5 bases). CDR1 and CDR2 from the germline V gene are KGHSH and LQKENI. CDR3 length: 15 residues. Trimming shortened V by 1 base and J by 5 bases, and 14 bases separated the two germline ends. In DNA, the CDR3 is TGTGCCAGCTCACCACAGGCAGGCAGGGTCGAGACCCAGTACTTC. It codes for CASSPQAGRVETQYF.

This sequence joins TRBV28 and TRBJ1-2; D possibly corresponds to TRBD1 (5 bases). The CDR3 is 15 residues long. The V gene lost 6 bases and the J gene lost 5 bases, with 19 bases spanning the gap. Germline lookup yields CDR1 MDHEN and CDR2 SYDVKM. This CDR3 is CASRAPPGAGYGYTF. In nucleotides, the CDR3 is TGTGCCAGCAGGGCCCCCCCTGGGGCTGGGTATGGCTACACCTTC.